Detailed here is one TCR beta chain. The sample belongs to a study of shared clonotypes between healthy human individuals. In the authors' methods: Filtering differed since immunoSEQ provided only junctions, with no quality scores. Produced via immunoSEQ multiplex PCR; TCRdb's table is partial and in-frame only. The V and J calls and the clone size are those of that table, but D and trimming were determined from the DNA. The data contain around 2.1 million clones, under 97% of them singletons. The germline V gene encodes CDR1 SGHTA and CDR2 FQGNSA. The CDR3 is 14 residues long. The ends were cut back, 5 bases at V and 5 bases at J, with 13 bases in the middle. All donors were Caucasian adults living in Nashville, Tennessee.

The chain couples TRBV7-2 to TRBJ2-1, with D possibly TRBD1 on 5 matching bases. The clonotype originates from a man younger than 30 in good health. The specimen sequenced was naive CD4+ T cells sorted from blood. Subset denoted: CD45RA+ positively selected. CDR3 bases: TGTGCCAGCAGCCTGTTTCAGGGAAACAATGAGCAGTTCTTC. Its translation: CASSLFQGNNEQFF.